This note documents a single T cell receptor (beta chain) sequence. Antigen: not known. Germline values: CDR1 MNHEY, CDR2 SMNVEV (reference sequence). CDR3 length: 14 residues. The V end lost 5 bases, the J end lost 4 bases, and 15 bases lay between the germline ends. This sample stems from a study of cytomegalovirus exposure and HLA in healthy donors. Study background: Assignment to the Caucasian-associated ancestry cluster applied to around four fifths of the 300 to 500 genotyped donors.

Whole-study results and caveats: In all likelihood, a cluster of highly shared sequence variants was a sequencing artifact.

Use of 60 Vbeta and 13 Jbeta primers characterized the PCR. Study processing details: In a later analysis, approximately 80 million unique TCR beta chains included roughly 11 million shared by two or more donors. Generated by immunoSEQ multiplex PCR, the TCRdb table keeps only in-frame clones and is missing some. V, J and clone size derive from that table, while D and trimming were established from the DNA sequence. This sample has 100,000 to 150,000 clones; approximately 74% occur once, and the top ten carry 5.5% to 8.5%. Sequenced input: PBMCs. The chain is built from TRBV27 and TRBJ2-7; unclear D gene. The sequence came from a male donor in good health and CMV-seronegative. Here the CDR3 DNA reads TGTGCCAGCAGTAAAGAGCCCTCCGGGTACGAGCAGTACTTC. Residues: CASSKEPSGYEQYF.